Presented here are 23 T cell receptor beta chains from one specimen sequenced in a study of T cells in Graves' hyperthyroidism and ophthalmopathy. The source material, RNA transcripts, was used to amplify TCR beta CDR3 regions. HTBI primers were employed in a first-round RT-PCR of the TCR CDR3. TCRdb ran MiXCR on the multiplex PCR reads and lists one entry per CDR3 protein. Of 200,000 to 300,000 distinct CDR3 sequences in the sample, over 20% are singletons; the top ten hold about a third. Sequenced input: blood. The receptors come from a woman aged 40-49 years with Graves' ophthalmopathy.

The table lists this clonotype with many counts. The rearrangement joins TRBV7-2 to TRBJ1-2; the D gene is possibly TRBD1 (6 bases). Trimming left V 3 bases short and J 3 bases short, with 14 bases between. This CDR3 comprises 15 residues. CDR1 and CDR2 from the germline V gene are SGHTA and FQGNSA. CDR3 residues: CASSFFPEGDYGYTF. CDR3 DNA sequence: TGTGCCAGCAGCTTTTTCCCTGAGGGGGACTATGGCTACACCTTC.

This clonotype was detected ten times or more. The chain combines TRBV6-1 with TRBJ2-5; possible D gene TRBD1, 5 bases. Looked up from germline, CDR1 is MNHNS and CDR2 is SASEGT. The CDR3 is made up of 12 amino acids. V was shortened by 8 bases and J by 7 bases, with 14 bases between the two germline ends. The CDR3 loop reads CASGKGYGTQYF. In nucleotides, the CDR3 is TGTGCCAGCGGGAAGGGGTATGGGACCCAGTACTTC.

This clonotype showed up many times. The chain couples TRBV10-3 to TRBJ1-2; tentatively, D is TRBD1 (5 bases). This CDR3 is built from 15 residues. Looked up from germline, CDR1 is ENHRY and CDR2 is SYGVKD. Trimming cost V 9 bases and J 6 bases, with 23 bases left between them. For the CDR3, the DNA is TGTGCCATTACTACCGGGACGGAGATAGGTGATGGCTACACCTTC. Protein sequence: CAITTGTEIGDGYTF.

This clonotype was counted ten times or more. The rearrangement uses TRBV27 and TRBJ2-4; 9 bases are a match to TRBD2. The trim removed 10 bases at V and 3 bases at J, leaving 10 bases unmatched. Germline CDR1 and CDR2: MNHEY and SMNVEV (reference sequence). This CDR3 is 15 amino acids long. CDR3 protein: CATRGVAGVKNIQYF. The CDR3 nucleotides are TGTGCCACCAGGGGGGTAGCGGGAGTCAAAAACATTCAGTACTTC.

CDR3 amino acids: CASSTDRADQPQHF. The CDR3 DNA reads TGTGCCAGCAGCACGGACAGGGCAGATCAGCCCCAGCATTTT. The V and J genes are TRBV12-3 or TRBV12-4 and TRBJ1-5; 8 nucleotides agree with TRBD1. V gave up 6 bases and J gave up 5 bases; unmatched junction bases: 6. This CDR3 has 14 residues.

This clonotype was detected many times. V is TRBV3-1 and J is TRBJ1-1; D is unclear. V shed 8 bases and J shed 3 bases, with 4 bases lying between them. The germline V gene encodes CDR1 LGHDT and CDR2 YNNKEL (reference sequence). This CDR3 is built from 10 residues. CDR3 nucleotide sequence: TGTGCCAGCGGGGACACTGAAGCTTTCTTT. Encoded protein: CASGDTEAFF.

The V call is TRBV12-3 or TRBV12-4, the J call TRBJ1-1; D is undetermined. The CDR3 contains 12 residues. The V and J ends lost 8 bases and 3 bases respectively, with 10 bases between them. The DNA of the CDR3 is TGTGCCAGCTCGTATGGGTACACTGAAGCTTTCTTT. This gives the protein CASSYGYTEAFF.

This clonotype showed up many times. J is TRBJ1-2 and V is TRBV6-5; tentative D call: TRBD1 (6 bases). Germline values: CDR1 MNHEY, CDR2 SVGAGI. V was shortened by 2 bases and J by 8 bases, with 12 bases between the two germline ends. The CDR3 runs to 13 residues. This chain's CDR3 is CASSYRGRGGYTF. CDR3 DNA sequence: TGTGCCAGCAGTTACCGGGGAAGGGGGGGCTACACCTTC.

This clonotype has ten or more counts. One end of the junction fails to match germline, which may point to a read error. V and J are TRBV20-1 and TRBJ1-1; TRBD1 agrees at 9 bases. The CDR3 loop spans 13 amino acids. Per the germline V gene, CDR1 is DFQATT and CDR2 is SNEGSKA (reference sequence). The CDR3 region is CGANRGLGTEAFF. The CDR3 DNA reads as TGCGGTGCTAACAGGGGGCTGGGCACTGAAGCTTTCTTT.

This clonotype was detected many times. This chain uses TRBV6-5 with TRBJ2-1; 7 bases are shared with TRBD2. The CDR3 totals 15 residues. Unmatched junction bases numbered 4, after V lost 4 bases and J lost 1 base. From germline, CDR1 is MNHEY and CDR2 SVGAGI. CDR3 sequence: CASSSGLISYNEQFF. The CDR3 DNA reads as TGTGCCAGCAGTTCGGGACTAATATCCTACAATGAGCAGTTCTTC.

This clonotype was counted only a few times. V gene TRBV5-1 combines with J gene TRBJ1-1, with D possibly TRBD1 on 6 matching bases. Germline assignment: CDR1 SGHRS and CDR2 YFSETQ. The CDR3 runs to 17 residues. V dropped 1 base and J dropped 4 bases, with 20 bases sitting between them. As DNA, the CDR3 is TGCGCCAGCAGCTTGCCCGGCCCTGACAGGCCGAGCACTGAAGCTTTCTTT. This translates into CASSLPGPDRPSTEAFF.

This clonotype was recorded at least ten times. The CDR3 protein is CAIRRQEGNTEAFF. The CDR3 nucleotides read TGTGCCATCAGGAGACAGGAAGGAAACACTGAAGCTTTCTTT. The rearrangement uses TRBV10-3 and TRBJ1-1, with D perhaps TRBD1 (6 bases). V was clipped by 6 bases and J by 2 bases, with 13 bases between them. This CDR3 comprises 14 residues. Germline V gene lookup returns CDR1 ENHRY and CDR2 SYGVKD.

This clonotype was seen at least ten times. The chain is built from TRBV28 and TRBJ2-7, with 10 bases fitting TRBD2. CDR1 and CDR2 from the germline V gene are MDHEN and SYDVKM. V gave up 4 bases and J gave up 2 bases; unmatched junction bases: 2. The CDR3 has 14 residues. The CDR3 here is CASSWTSGPYEQYF. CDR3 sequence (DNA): TGTGCCAGCAGTTGGACTAGCGGCCCCTACGAGCAGTACTTC.

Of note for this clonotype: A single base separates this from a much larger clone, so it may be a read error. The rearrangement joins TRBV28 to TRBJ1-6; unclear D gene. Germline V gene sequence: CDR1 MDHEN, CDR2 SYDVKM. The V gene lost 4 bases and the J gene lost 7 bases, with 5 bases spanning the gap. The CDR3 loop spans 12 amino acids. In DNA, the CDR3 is TGTGCCAGCAGTTGGAGGAATTCACCCCTCCACTTT. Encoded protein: CASSWRNSPLHF.

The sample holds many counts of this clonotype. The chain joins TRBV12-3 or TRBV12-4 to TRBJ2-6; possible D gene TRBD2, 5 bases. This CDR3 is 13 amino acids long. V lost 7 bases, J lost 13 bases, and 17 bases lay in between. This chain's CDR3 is CASTPRGQAVLTF. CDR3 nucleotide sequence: TGTGCCAGCACCCCTCGAGGGCAGGCAGTCCTGACTTTC.

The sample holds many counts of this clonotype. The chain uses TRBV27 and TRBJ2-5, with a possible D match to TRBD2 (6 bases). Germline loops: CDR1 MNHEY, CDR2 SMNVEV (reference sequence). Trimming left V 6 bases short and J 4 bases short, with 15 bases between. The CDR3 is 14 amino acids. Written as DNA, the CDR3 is TGTGCCAGCAGGGCGGCTAGCGTGATAGAGACCCAGTACTTC. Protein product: CASRAASVIETQYF.

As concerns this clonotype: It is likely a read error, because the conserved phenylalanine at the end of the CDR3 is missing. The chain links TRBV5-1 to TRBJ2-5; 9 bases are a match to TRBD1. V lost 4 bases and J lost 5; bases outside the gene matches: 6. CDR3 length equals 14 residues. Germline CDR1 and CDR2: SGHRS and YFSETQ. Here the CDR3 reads CASSQTTGGETQYL. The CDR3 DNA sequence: TGCGCCAGCAGCCAAACCACAGGGGGCGAGACCCAGTACCTC.

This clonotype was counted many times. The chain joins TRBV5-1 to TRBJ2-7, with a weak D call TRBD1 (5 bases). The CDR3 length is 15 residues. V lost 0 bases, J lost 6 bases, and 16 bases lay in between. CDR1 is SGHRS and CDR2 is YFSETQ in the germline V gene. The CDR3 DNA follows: TGCGCCAGCAGCTTGGCCGTAGGGGCGTTTTCCGAGCAGTACTTC. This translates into CASSLAVGAFSEQYF.

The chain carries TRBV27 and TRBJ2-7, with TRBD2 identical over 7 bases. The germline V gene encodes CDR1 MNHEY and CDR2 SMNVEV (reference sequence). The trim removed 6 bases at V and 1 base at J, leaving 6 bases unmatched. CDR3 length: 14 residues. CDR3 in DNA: TGTGCCAGCAGCAAGTTGGGGGGGTCCTACGAGCAGTACTTC. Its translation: CASSKLGGSYEQYF.

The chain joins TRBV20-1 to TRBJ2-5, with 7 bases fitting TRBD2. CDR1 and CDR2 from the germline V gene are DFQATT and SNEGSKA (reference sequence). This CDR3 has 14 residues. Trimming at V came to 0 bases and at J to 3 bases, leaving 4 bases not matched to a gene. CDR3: CSARDPGGKETQYF. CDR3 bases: TGCAGTGCTAGAGATCCGGGAGGAAAAGAGACCCAGTACTTC.

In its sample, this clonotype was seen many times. The CDR3 sequence is CASTIGGLETQYF. The CDR3 DNA reads TGTGCCAGCACCATCGGGGGTTTGGAGACCCAGTACTTC. The J gene is TRBJ2-5, the V gene TRBV7-9; D possibly corresponds to TRBD2 (6 bases). Germline V gene sequence: CDR1 SEHNR, CDR2 FQNEAQ (reference sequence). Trimming removed 7 bases from V and 5 bases from J, with 14 bases in between. CDR3 size: 13 residues.

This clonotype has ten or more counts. The CDR3 region is CASSAPGHPTGELFF. The CDR3 DNA sequence: TGTGCCAGCAGCGCACCGGGACACCCCACCGGGGAGCTGTTTTTT. The J gene is TRBJ2-2, the V gene TRBV9; D might be TRBD1 (6 bases). The germline V gene encodes CDR1 SGDLS and CDR2 YYNGEE. Deletions cut 3 bases from V and 4 bases from J, with 13 bases between. CDR3 length: 15 residues.

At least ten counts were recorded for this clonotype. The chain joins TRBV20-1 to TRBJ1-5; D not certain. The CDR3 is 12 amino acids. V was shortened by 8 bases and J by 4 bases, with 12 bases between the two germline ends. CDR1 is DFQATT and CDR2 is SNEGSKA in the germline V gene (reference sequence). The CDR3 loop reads CSWQERNQPQHF. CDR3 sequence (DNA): TGCAGTTGGCAGGAACGGAATCAGCCCCAGCATTTT.